One TCR beta chain is described in this entry. Its antigen is currently unknown. This sample was taken from a study of yellow fever vaccine responses in identical twins. V lost 3 bases, J lost 7 bases, and 6 bases stayed unmatched. CDR1 and CDR2 (germline): SGHAT, FQDESV (reference sequence). There are 14 residues in the CDR3. Notes on the study in general: Twins reportedly showed a vaccine T cell response that seemed partly convergent and partly personalized.

TCRdb ran MiXCR on the RT-PCR reads and lists one entry per CDR3 protein. The table shows around 13,000 distinct CDR3 sequences, with roughly 84% occurring only once. The source is a woman in her late teens or twenties who received the yellow fever vaccine. The material sequenced was T cells from blood (PBMCs), unsorted or a sorted subset (not recorded which), taken before or after yellow fever vaccination (not recorded which). The chain joins TRBV11-1 to TRBJ2-5; 9 bases line up with TRBD1. The CDR3 loop reads CASSLDRGWGTQYF. The CDR3 DNA is TGTGCCAGCAGCTTGGACAGGGGATGGGGGACCCAGTACTTC. Supplemented by reference TRBV11-1 and TRBJ2-5, the full variable domain reads EAEVAQSPRYKITEKSQAVAFWCDPISGHATLYWYRQILGQGPELLVQFQDESVVDDSQLPKDRFSAERLKGVDSTLKIQPAELGDSAMYLCASSLDRGWGTQYFGPGTRLLVL.